These 19 T cell receptor beta chains were all obtained from the same sample, sequenced in a study of beta chain features in type 1 diabetes. General study results and limits: TCRB CDR3s were moderately but significantly shorter in Type 1 diabetes patients in all four CD4+ subsets.

The isolated RNA, all of it, was reverse transcribed, so expressed TCRB transcripts were what got sequenced. Clones were read by immunoSEQ multiplex PCR, and TCRdb kept only the in-frame ones, dropping some. Altogether more than 300,000 clones are present, roughly 12% being singletons, with the ten largest covering approximately 0.01%. Their specific antigens are unknown. The specimen sequenced was naive CD4+ T cells from blood. The source of these receptors is a woman aged 18-30 years with type 1 diabetes.

The table lists this clone with a few counts. This chain connects TRBV15 to TRBJ1-1, with TRBD1 identical over 7 bases. The CDR3 has 15 amino acids. Germline values: CDR1 LNHNV, CDR2 YYDKDF (reference sequence). Losses at the gene ends were 3 bases for V and 3 bases for J; bases not matched to a gene: 7. The CDR3 nucleotides read TGTGCCACCAGCAGGATGACAGGGAAGGACACTGAAGCTTTCTTT. Its protein is CATSRMTGKDTEAFF. Drawing the rest from reference TRBV15 and TRBJ1-1, the complete variable domain is DAMVIQNPRYQVTQFGKPVTLSCSQTLNHNVMYWYQQKSSQAPKLLFHYYDKDFNNEADTPDNFQSRRPNTSFCFLDIRSPGLGDTAMYLCATSRMTGKDTEAFFGQGTRLTVV.

The chain joins TRBV4-3 to TRBJ2-3; 9 positions match TRBD1. V was pared by 3 bases and J by 4 bases, with 5 bases of the junction left unmatched. Germline CDR1 is LGHNA and CDR2 is YSLEER. The CDR3 consists of 15 residues. This CDR3 is CASSQVQGAADTQYF. In nucleotides, the CDR3 is TGCGCCAGCAGCCAGGTACAGGGGGCCGCAGATACGCAGTATTTT.

The J gene is TRBJ2-1, the V gene TRBV7-9, with 7 bases matching TRBD2. The ends lost 5 bases at V and 4 bases at J; junction bases unmatched: 8. The germline CDR1 and CDR2 sequences are SEHNR and FQNEAQ (reference sequence). The length of the CDR3 is 15 residues. DNA of the CDR3: TGTGCCAGCAGCCCCAGTGGCGGGGGTTACAATGAGCAGTTCTTC. This translates into CASSPSGGGYNEQFF.

This rearrangement joins TRBV11-3 to TRBJ1-1; D is undetermined. The CDR3 runs to 12 residues. Germline assignment: CDR1 SGHNT and CDR2 YENEEA. V was shortened by 5 bases and J by 7 bases, with 11 bases between the two germline ends. The CDR3 nucleotides read TGTGCCAGCAGCCGAGGTGGTTTTGAAGCTTTCTTT. Its translation: CASSRGGFEAFF.

In this sample, this clone turned up a few times. The chain links TRBV7-8 to TRBJ1-2; the D gene is possibly TRBD1 (6 bases). The CDR3 length is 14 residues. Germline CDR1 reads SGHVS; CDR2 reads FQNEAQ. Deletions cut 5 bases from V and 8 bases from J, with 18 bases between. The CDR3 DNA is TGTGCCAGCAGCATCTCTAGGGGGTCGACGGGCTACACCTTC. Its protein is CASSISRGSTGYTF.

The chain's CDR3 is CASSLVFLADNEQFF. CDR3 nucleotides: TGTGCCAGCAGCTTAGTTTTCCTAGCGGACAATGAGCAGTTCTTC. The chain joins TRBV7-8 to TRBJ2-1; 7 nucleotides line up with TRBD2. The V segment lost 1 base and the J segment 5 bases; nucleotides outside the gene matches: 5. Germline CDR1 and CDR2: SGHVS and FQNEAQ. This CDR3 is 15 amino acids long.

The chain links TRBV19 to TRBJ1-1; no clear D. The germline V gene encodes CDR1 LNHDA and CDR2 SQIVND (reference sequence). There are 13 residues in the CDR3. Trimming removed 9 bases at V and 3 bases at J, with 14 bases between. CDR3 DNA: TGTGCCAGCAAATTAGTGGAGGACACTGAAGCTTTCTTT. Amino acids: CASKLVEDTEAFF.

This clone has only a few counts. The chain has TRBV19 and TRBJ2-1; D might be TRBD2 (5 bases). Germline V CDR1 and CDR2: LNHDA, SQIVND (reference sequence). The V end lost 5 bases, the J end lost 2 bases, and 13 bases lay between the germline ends. The CDR3 is 15 residues long. The CDR3 loop reads CASSGLSSTYNEQFF. The CDR3 DNA follows: TGTGCCAGTAGTGGACTCAGCTCCACCTACAATGAGCAGTTCTTC. The full variable domain, with the rest looked up from reference TRBV19 and TRBJ2-1, is DGGITQSPKYLFRKEGQNVTLSCEQNLNHDAMYWYRQDPGQGLRLIYYSQIVNDFQKGDIAEGYSVSREKKESFPLTVTSAQKNPTAFYLCASSGLSSTYNEQFFGPGTRLTVL.

The sample holds a few counts of this clone. The V gene is TRBV7-9, the J gene TRBJ2-7, with 9 nucleotides matching TRBD1. Germline V gives CDR1 SEHNR, CDR2 FQNEAQ (reference sequence). Unmatched junction bases numbered 8, after V lost 5 bases and J lost 12 bases. CDR3 length: 12 residues. CDR3 region: CASSPDTGQGYF. In DNA form, the CDR3 reads TGTGCCAGCAGCCCAGATACGGGACAGGGGTACTTC.

This clone was counted only a few times. The chain carries TRBV29-1 and TRBJ2-7; D unresolved. Looked up from germline, CDR1 is SQVTM and CDR2 is ANQGSEA. The CDR3 runs to 15 residues. V was clipped by 4 bases and J by 5 bases, with 21 bases between them. CDR3 amino acids: CSVGVLQAVTHEQYF. CDR3 DNA: TGCAGCGTTGGCGTGTTGCAGGCTGTCACCCACGAGCAGTACTTC.

There are a few counts of this clone. The chain links TRBV29-1 to TRBJ1-1; D gene ambiguous. The CDR3 runs to 13 residues. V lost 4 bases to trimming and J lost 4 bases, with 13 bases between them. From germline, CDR1 is SQVTM and CDR2 ANQGSEA. The CDR3 here is CSVGVRAITEAFF. The CDR3 bases are TGCAGCGTTGGAGTGCGGGCCATCACTGAAGCTTTCTTT.

This clone was recorded a few times. The CDR3 coding sequence is TGTGCCAGCAGTTTGTCGGGACAGGGGAATTCACCCCTCCACTTT. Its translation is CASSLSGQGNSPLHF. The chain has TRBV27 and TRBJ1-6; TRBD1 matches at 10 bases. Germline CDR1 reads MNHEY; CDR2 reads SMNVEV (reference sequence). CDR3 length equals 15 residues. J gave up 7 bases and V 3 bases, and 3 bases lay outside the gene matches.

Regarding this clone: Additional DNA sequences in this sample encode the identical CDR3. The CDR3 DNA follows: TGTGCCAGCAGCCTCCGGAATGAGCAGTTCTTC. This codes for CASSLRNEQFF. The chain joins TRBV7-9 to TRBJ2-1; D gene ambiguous. The CDR3 runs 11 residues. With 5 bases removed from V and 7 bases from J, the gap between germline ends came to 6 bases. CDR1 SEHNR and CDR2 FQNEAQ come from the germline V gene (reference sequence).

This clone was seen a handful of times. The rearrangement uses TRBV2 and TRBJ2-7; D is perhaps TRBD1 (5 bases). The germline V gene has CDR1 SNHLY and CDR2 FYNNEI. Trimming pared 9 bases from V and 6 bases from J, leaving 18 bases between. CDR3 length: 13 amino acids. As DNA, the CDR3 is TGTGCCAGTACGACAGCCCGGGCCAGCGAGCAGTACTTC. It encodes CASTTARASEQYF.

V usage is TRBV7-8 and J usage is TRBJ1-4; maybe TRBD1 (5 bases). The V gene's germline CDR1 is SGHVS and CDR2 FQNEAQ. The length of the CDR3 is 14 residues. Deletions cut 6 bases from V and 5 bases from J, with 13 bases between. The CDR3 loop reads CASSLGLSNEKLFF. Here the CDR3 DNA reads TGTGCCAGCAGTCTGGGGCTTTCAAATGAAAAACTGTTTTTT.

Only a few counts were recorded for this clone. The same CDR3 is also encoded by other DNA sequences in this sample. The rearrangement links TRBV28 to TRBJ2-7; D uncertain. This CDR3 spans 10 amino acids. Germline V gene sequence: CDR1 MDHEN, CDR2 SYDVKM. The germline V and J ends were trimmed by 6 bases and 7 bases, with 7 bases remaining between them. The DNA of the CDR3 is TGTGCCAGCAGCTTGCGAGAGCAGTACTTC. Protein: CASSLREQYF.

V gene TRBV28 combines with J gene TRBJ2-7, with TRBD2 matching 11 bases. The length of the CDR3 is 16 residues. Germline trimming cut 6 bases from V and 3 bases from J; bases unmatched to any gene: 10. CDR1 and CDR2 from the germline V gene are MDHEN and SYDVKM. CDR3 bases: TGTGCCAGCAGATACAATAGCGGGAGGGCCGGCTACGAGCAGTACTTC. It encodes CASRYNSGRAGYEQYF.

J is TRBJ2-1 and V is TRBV9, with 11 bases fitting TRBD2. The J segment lost 5 bases and the V segment lost 4 bases, leaving 5 bases of the junction unmatched. Germline lookup yields CDR1 SGDLS and CDR2 YYNGEE. This CDR3 spans 15 amino acids. In DNA form, the CDR3 reads TGTGCCAGCAGCCTAGGACTAGCGGGTGACAATGAGCAGTTCTTC. Its protein product is CASSLGLAGDNEQFF. The whole variable domain, remainder taken from reference TRBV9 and TRBJ2-1, is DSGVTQTPKHLITATGQRVTLRCSPRSGDLSVYWYQQSLDQGLQFLIQYYNGEERAKGNILERFSAQQFPDLHSELNLSSLELGDSALYFCASSLGLAGDNEQFFGPGTRLTVL.

In its sample, this clone was seen a few times. The chain joins TRBV6-8 to TRBJ2-7; TRBD2 aligns across 8 bases. The CDR3 is made up of 15 amino acids. Germline CDR1 MNHGY, CDR2 SAAAGT. With 2 bases clipped from V and 1 base from J, the junction kept 4 bases outside the gene matches. CDR3 in DNA: TGTGCCAGCAGTTACACTAGCGGATTTTCCTACGAGCAGTACTTC. Protein sequence: CASSYTSGFSYEQYF.